This TCR beta chain was retrieved from a study of shared T cell receptors in the human thymus. V was clipped by 5 bases and J by 3 bases, with 20 bases between them. This CDR3 spans 16 amino acids. Looked up from germline, CDR1 is MNHEY and CDR2 is SMNVEV (reference sequence). TCRdb keeps only in-frame clones here, not all; method: immunoSEQ multiplex PCR. Of 700,000 to 750,000 clones in the sample, approximately 85% are singletons; the top ten hold under 0.012%. The same data also contributed to another study, on human thymus T cells. That investigation notes: Each of the donors was a healthy Finnish infant who was undergoing open corrective cardiac surgery for congenital heart defects. Corrective cardiac operations yielded the resected thymus tissue. The authors found apparently biased V and J gene usage in thymic and blood repertoires. Related research has reported that thymic repertoires overlap highly among unrelated individuals.

The rearrangement joins TRBV27 to TRBJ2-7; the D gene is possibly TRBD2 (5 bases). The receptor was derived from a girl younger than two with a congenital heart defect. The sample consisted of thymocytes. The CDR3: CASSLRDHLGVYEQYF. The CDR3, as DNA: TGTGCCAGCAGTCTACGGGATCATCTCGGGGTCTACGAGCAGTACTTC.